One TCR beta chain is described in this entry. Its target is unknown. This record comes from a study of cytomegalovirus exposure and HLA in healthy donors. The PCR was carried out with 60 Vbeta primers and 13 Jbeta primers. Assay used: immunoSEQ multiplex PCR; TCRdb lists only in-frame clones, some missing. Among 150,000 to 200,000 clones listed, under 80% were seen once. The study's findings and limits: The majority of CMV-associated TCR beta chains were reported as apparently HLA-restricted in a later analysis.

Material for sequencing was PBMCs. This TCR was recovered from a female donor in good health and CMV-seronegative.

The CDR3 is CASSLFLEGGYTF. The CDR3 nucleotides read TGTGCCAGCAGTTTATTTCTTGAGGGTGGCTACACCTTC. This chain joins TRBV27 and TRBJ1-2; D is ambiguous. Trimming removed 1 base at V and 7 bases at J, with 10 bases between. The CDR3 contains 13 residues. CDR1 is MNHEY, CDR2 SMNVEV, per germline (reference sequence).